A single sample is the source of the 8 T cell receptor beta chains below, sequenced in a study of blood T cell repertoires in COVID-19. Profiling relied on immunoSEQ multiplex PCR, and the TCRdb table lists in-frame clones only, not all of them. The sample yields around 70,000 clones, 80% seen once. Sequenced: peripheral blood. The receptors shown here come from a man between 45 and 60 years old with COVID-19, enrolled during active disease.

The chain is built from TRBV28 and TRBJ1-2, with 8 positions matching TRBD1. The germline V gene has CDR1 MDHEN and CDR2 SYDVKM. V shed 9 bases, J shed 3 bases, and the junction held 6 bases outside the gene matches. The CDR3 extends over 13 amino acids. The CDR3 reads CASRRGQDYGYTF. In DNA, the CDR3 is TGTGCCAGTCGCAGGGGGCAGGACTATGGCTACACCTTC.

This clone was seen more than once but under ten times. The chain links TRBV23-1 to TRBJ2-7; TRBD1 matches 8 bases. TRBV23-1 is recorded as an ORF, its role being uncertain. Trimming removed 5 bases from V and 8 bases from J; junction bases left unmatched: 20. The CDR3 length is 17 residues. Written as DNA, the CDR3 is TGCGCCAGCAGTAACCCGGGACAGGTACTCCGGGGCGAAAAGCAGTACTTC. It encodes CASSNPGQVLRGEKQYF.

The J gene is TRBJ2-7, the V gene TRBV9; 13 bases map to TRBD2. CDR3 size: 17 residues. Germline V gene sequence: CDR1 SGDLS, CDR2 YYNGEE. Trimming removed 4 bases from V and 4 bases from J; junction bases left unmatched: 11. The CDR3 here is CASSPGLAGASIYEQYF. In DNA form, the CDR3 reads TGTGCCAGCAGCCCTGGACTAGCGGGAGCCTCGATTTACGAGCAGTACTTC.

The genes are TRBV30 and TRBJ2-2, with a weak D call TRBD2 (6 bases). Germline loops: CDR1 GTSNPN, CDR2 SVGIG (reference sequence). The CDR3 has 14 residues. Between the trimmed V and J ends, which lost 3 bases and 6 bases, there was a span of 14 bases. The CDR3 protein is CAWRSGTAAGELFF. CDR3 nucleotide sequence: TGTGCCTGGAGGTCCGGGACTGCAGCCGGGGAGCTGTTTTTT.

The V and J genes are TRBV30 and TRBJ2-1; 7 bases match TRBD1. The germline V gene has CDR1 GTSNPN and CDR2 SVGIG (reference sequence). The CDR3 consists of 16 residues. Losses at the gene ends were 5 bases for V and 3 bases for J; bases not matched to a gene: 13. CDR3 sequence (DNA): TGTGCCTGGGGCACTTTTACAGGGGTTGTCTACAATGAGCAGTTCTTC. It encodes CAWGTFTGVVYNEQFF.

The chain carries TRBV7-2 and TRBJ2-4; D is perhaps TRBD1 (6 bases). The CDR3 has 14 amino acids. Germline V CDR1 and CDR2: SGHTA, FQGNSA. V was pared by 1 base and J by 6 bases, with 10 bases between. CDR3 protein: CASSLGDTRNIQYF. The CDR3 DNA reads TGTGCCAGCAGCTTAGGGGACACTAGAAACATTCAGTACTTC. The variable domain in full, with the rest retrieved from reference TRBV7-2 and TRBJ2-4, is GAGVSQSPSNKVTEKGKDVELRCDPISGHTALYWYRQSLGQGLEFLIYFQGNSAPDKSGLPSDRFSAERTGGSVSTLTIQRTQQEDSAVYLCASSLGDTRNIQYFGAGTRLSVL.

This clone came up a few times. V and J are TRBV30 and TRBJ2-3, with 8 bases that match TRBD1. Germline V gene lookup returns CDR1 GTSNPN and CDR2 SVGIG (reference sequence). The V and J ends lost 3 bases and 4 bases, in that order; junction bases with no gene match: 15. The CDR3 length is 17 residues. DNA for the CDR3: TGTGCCTGGAGGGGAGGATTGACAGGGGAATATTCAGATACGCAGTATTTT. As protein: CAWRGGLTGEYSDTQYF.

The chain links TRBV5-8 to TRBJ2-7, with 8 bases that match TRBD2. Germline V gene data show CDR1 as SGHTS and CDR2 as YDEGEE. V shed 6 bases and J 10 bases; nucleotides not matched to a gene: 9. This CDR3 comprises 12 residues. CDR3 in amino acids: CASTPGTRIQYF. CDR3 bases: TGTGCCAGCACCCCCGGGACTAGAATCCAGTACTTC.